Listed here are 18 T cell receptor beta chains from one sample, sequenced in a study of early T cells in non-severe SARS-CoV-2 infection. A single record per CDR3 protein comes from TCRdb applying MiXCR to the 5' RACE reads. The top ten hold roughly 10% of the sample, which has some 29,000 distinct CDR3 sequences, roughly 5% seen once. The sequencing input was whole blood. The receptors here all came from an adult who was a healthcare worker with PCR-confirmed SARS-CoV-2 infection or an uninfected control (not recorded which).

This clonotype was seen many times. The V gene is TRBV5-1, the J gene TRBJ2-7; D may be TRBD2 (5 bases). Trimming left V 4 bases short and J 3 bases short, with 14 bases between. The germline V gene has CDR1 SGHRS and CDR2 YFSETQ. The CDR3 has 14 residues. CDR3 nucleotide sequence: TGCGCCAGCAGCCCAACTAGACCTGACTACGAGCAGTACTTC. Translating gives CASSPTRPDYEQYF.

In its sample, this clonotype was seen many times. This chain uses TRBV3-1 with TRBJ2-7, with D possibly matching TRBD2 (6 bases). The CDR3 has 15 residues. V lost 1 base and J 0 bases, leaving 10 bases between the germline ends. Germline V gene lookup returns CDR1 LGHDT and CDR2 YNNKEL (reference sequence). The CDR3 spells CASSQGYSGSYEQYF. The CDR3 region has the DNA TGTGCCAGCAGCCAAGGCTATAGCGGCTCCTACGAGCAGTACTTC.

This clonotype was seen many times. In DNA, the CDR3 is TGTGCCAGCAGTGATCGGTCCCTCCACTTT. Its protein is CASSDRSLHF. This rearrangement joins TRBV6-1 to TRBJ1-6; D gene uncertain. V was shortened by 3 bases and J by 14 bases, with 5 bases between the two germline ends. Per germline, CDR1 MNHNS and CDR2 SASEGT. The CDR3 has 10 residues.

V gene TRBV25-1 combines with J gene TRBJ1-2; the D gene is possibly TRBD1 (5 bases). Trimming removed 7 bases from V and 4 bases from J, with 16 bases in between. The CDR3 sequence is 14 residues long. The germline V gene encodes CDR1 MGHDK and CDR2 SYGVNS. The CDR3: CASTNTGTVYGYTF. Written as DNA, the CDR3 is TGTGCCAGCACCAATACCGGGACCGTCTATGGCTACACCTTC.

This clonotype was seen ten or more times. This chain connects TRBV7-9 to TRBJ2-1; 11 bases agree with TRBD2. CDR3 length: 16 residues. J was trimmed by 1 base and V by 7 bases; bases with no gene match: 6. Germline-derived CDR1 and CDR2 are SEHNR and FQNEAQ (reference sequence). The CDR3 sequence: CASNQLAGDSYNEQFF. The CDR3 DNA is TGTGCCAGCAACCAACTAGCGGGGGATTCCTACAATGAGCAGTTCTTC.

Ten or more counts support this clonotype. The V call is TRBV10-2, the J call TRBJ2-6; D is unclear. In germline, CDR1 is WSHSY, CDR2 SAAADI. CDR3 length: 16 residues. V lost 2 bases and J lost 0, with 8 bases in between. For the CDR3, the DNA is TGCGCCAGCAGTGAGGCCCGATCCTCTGGGGCCAACGTCCTGACTTTC. It specifies CASSEARSSGANVLTF.

This clonotype was detected many times. The rearrangement uses TRBV25-1 and TRBJ2-7, with D possibly called TRBD1 or TRBD2 (5 bases each). Germline loops: CDR1 MGHDK, CDR2 SYGVNS. With 2 bases removed from V and 0 bases from J, the gap between germline ends came to 11 bases. CDR3 size: 15 residues. The CDR3 bases are TGTGCCAGCAGTGAAGAGAGGGGAAGCTCCTACGAGCAGTACTTC. This gives the protein CASSEERGSSYEQYF.

This clonotype was recorded many times. The genes are TRBV6-1 and TRBJ2-6; D is unresolved. This CDR3 has 16 amino acids. Germline CDR1 is MNHNS and CDR2 is SASEGT. V lost 5 bases and J lost 1, with 12 bases in between. For the CDR3, the DNA is TGTGCCAGCAGTCAGGTCACACCGTCTGGGGCCAACGTCCTGACTTTC. It yields the protein CASSQVTPSGANVLTF.

This clonotype was picked up many times. The chain is built from TRBV7-9 and TRBJ2-3, with D perhaps matching TRBD1 or TRBD2 (6 bases each). This CDR3 spans 15 amino acids. The germline CDR1 and CDR2 sequences are SEHNR and FQNEAQ (reference sequence). V was cut by 1 base and J by 3 bases, with 11 bases left in between. CDR3 in DNA: TGTGCCAGCAGCTTAGTTGGGGGGCCTACAGATACGCAGTATTTT. Translation gives CASSLVGGPTDTQYF.

This clonotype was seen at least ten times. J is TRBJ1-2 and V is TRBV29-1, with 7 bases identical to TRBD1. The V gene's germline CDR1 is SQVTM and CDR2 ANQGSEA. V gave up 7 bases and J gave up 5 bases; unmatched junction bases: 13. The CDR3 has 14 amino acids. The CDR3 DNA reads TGCAGCGCTCTGGAGAACAGGGGTTCTTATGGCTACACCTTC. Protein: CSALENRGSYGYTF. The whole variable domain, remainder taken from reference TRBV29-1 and TRBJ1-2, is SAVISQKPSRDICQRGTSLTIQCQVDSQVTMMFWYRQQPGQSLTLIATANQGSEATYESGFVIDKFPISRPNLTFSTLTVSNMSPEDSSIYLCSALENRGSYGYTFGSGTRLTVV.

This clonotype was observed at least ten times. The rearrangement uses TRBV10-1 and TRBJ2-7; 10 bases line up with TRBD1. With 6 bases clipped from V and 6 bases from J, the junction kept 5 bases outside the gene matches. The CDR3 is 13 amino acids. Germline CDR1 WNHNN, CDR2 SYGVQD (reference sequence). The CDR3 reads CASSRDRGAEQYF. The DNA for the CDR3 is TGCGCCAGCAGCCGGGACAGGGGCGCCGAGCAGTACTTC.

The chain couples TRBV7-2 to TRBJ2-5; 7 bases fit TRBD1. The CDR3 runs to 13 residues. Germline CDR1 SGHTA, CDR2 FQGNSA. V dropped 5 bases and J dropped 3; count of bases not matched to a gene: 3. For the CDR3, the DNA is TGTGCCAGCAGCCAGGGACAGAAAGAGACCCAGTACTTC. Amino acids: CASSQGQKETQYF.

Only a few counts were recorded for this clonotype. The rearrangement joins TRBV7-2 to TRBJ1-4; 8 bases are a match to TRBD1. This CDR3 is 15 amino acids long. The germline CDR1 and CDR2 sequences are SGHTA and FQGNSA. The junction had 8 bases not matched to a gene; V was cut back by 5 bases and J by 6 bases. CDR3 residues: CASSADRGRDEKLFF. The CDR3, as DNA: TGTGCCAGCAGCGCCGACAGGGGTAGGGATGAAAAACTGTTTTTT.

This clonotype was detected many times. V is TRBV19 and J is TRBJ2-1; D not certain. Germline V gene lookup returns CDR1 LNHDA and CDR2 SQIVND (reference sequence). The CDR3 length is 18 residues. V was shortened by 0 bases and J by 0 bases, with 15 bases between the two germline ends. The CDR3 bases are TGTGCCAGTAGTATAGATTCCCCCAGCGTGAGCTCCTACAATGAGCAGTTCTTC. Translation gives CASSIDSPSVSSYNEQFF.

This clonotype has a handful of counts. The chain joins TRBV4-3 to TRBJ2-2, with TRBD1 identical over 8 bases. CDR3 length equals 14 residues. The germline V gene has CDR1 LGHNA and CDR2 YSLEER. Unmatched junction bases numbered 4, after V lost 4 bases and J lost 6 bases. The chain's CDR3 is CASSLDRGSGELFF. The DNA of the CDR3 is TGCGCCAGCAGCCTAGACAGGGGTTCCGGGGAGCTGTTTTTT.

This clonotype was observed many times. The rearrangement links TRBV28 to TRBJ2-7; TRBD2 might be the D (7 bases). The CDR3 length is 15 residues. CDR1 is MDHEN, CDR2 SYDVKM, per germline. The V end lost 3 bases, the J end lost 2 bases, and 14 bases lay between the germline ends. The CDR3 reads CASSLGGTNTYEQYF. The CDR3 nucleotides are TGTGCCAGCAGTTTGGGGGGGACAAACACCTACGAGCAGTACTTC.

At least ten counts were recorded for this clonotype. The chain combines TRBV7-9 with TRBJ1-2, with 7 bases fitting TRBD1. Unmatched junction bases numbered 9, after V lost 5 bases and J lost 0 bases. Germline values: CDR1 SEHNR, CDR2 FQNEAQ (reference sequence). CDR3 length equals 16 residues. The CDR3 sequence: CASSPPGGGTNYGYTF. Written as DNA, the CDR3 is TGTGCCAGCAGCCCGCCAGGGGGAGGAACTAACTATGGCTACACCTTC.

The gene calls are TRBV7-2 and TRBJ2-5, with D maybe TRBD1 (7 bases). The CDR3 is made up of 14 amino acids. With 6 bases removed from V and 5 bases from J, the gap between germline ends came to 16 bases. Germline loops: CDR1 SGHTA, CDR2 FQGNSA. The CDR3 coding sequence is TGTGCCAGCAGTCCGCAGCCAGGGGGGGAGACCCAGTACTTC. This sequence encodes CASSPQPGGETQYF.